This T cell receptor beta chain appears in the sequencing data of a study of cytomegalovirus exposure and HLA in healthy donors. Study findings and constraints: Most TCR sequences showed up rarely, but some public TCRs showed up in many donors. Later analysis reportedly placed an Asian-associated ancestry cluster below the roughly 630-donor mean in N-insertions. In vitro, a few CMV-associated chains proved specific for CMV antigens.

This PCR relied on a set of 60 Vbeta primers and 13 Jbeta primers. Produced via immunoSEQ multiplex PCR; TCRdb's table is partial and in-frame only. Across more than 40,000 clones, the top ten clones capture 17% of the sample. Concerning this clone itself: Its antigen is unidentified.

Germline CDR1 and CDR2: SGHTA and FQGNSA. The J segment lost 4 bases and the V segment lost 5 bases, leaving 9 bases of the junction unmatched. The length of the CDR3 is 15 residues. What was sequenced was PBMCs. The clonotype originates from a male donor in good health and CMV-seronegative. The rearrangement joins TRBV7-2 to TRBJ2-7; 9 nucleotides agree with TRBD1. The CDR3 protein is CASSSPGTGRYEQYF. For the CDR3, the DNA is TGTGCCAGCAGCAGTCCCGGGACAGGGAGATACGAGCAGTACTTC.